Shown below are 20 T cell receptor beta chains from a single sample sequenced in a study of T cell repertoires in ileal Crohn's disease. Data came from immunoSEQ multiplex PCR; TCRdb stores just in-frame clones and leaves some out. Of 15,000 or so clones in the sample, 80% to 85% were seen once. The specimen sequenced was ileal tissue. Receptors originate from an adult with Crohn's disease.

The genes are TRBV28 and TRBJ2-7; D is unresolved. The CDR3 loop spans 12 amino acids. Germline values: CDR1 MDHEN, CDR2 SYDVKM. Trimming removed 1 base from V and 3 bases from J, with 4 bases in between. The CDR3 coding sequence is TGTGCCAGCAGTTTATCAAACTACGAGCAGTACTTC. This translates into CASSLSNYEQYF.

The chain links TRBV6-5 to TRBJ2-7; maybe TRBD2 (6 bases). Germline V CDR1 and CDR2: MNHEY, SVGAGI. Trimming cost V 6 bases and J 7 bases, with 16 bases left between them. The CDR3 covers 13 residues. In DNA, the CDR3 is TGTGCCAGCAGGCTCGGGGGTGTGAAAGAGCAGTACTTC. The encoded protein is CASRLGGVKEQYF.

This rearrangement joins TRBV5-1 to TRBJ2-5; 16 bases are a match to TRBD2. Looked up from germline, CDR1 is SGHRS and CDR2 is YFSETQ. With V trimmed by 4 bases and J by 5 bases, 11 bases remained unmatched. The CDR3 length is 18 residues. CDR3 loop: CASSPQPGLAGGGETQYF. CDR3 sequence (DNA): TGCGCCAGCAGCCCCCAACCGGGACTAGCGGGAGGGGGTGAGACCCAGTACTTC.

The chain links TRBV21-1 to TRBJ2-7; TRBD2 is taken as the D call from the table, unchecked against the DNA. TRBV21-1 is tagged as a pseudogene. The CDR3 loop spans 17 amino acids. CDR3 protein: CASSKSSLGRGDYEQYF. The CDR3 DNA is TGTGCCAGCAGCAAAAGTTCCCTTGGGAGGGGGGATTACGAGCAGTACTTC.

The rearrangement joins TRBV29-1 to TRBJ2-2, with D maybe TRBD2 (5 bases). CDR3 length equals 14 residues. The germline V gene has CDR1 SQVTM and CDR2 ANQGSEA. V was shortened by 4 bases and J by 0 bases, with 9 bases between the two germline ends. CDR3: CSVGRESNTGELFF. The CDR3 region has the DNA TGCAGCGTTGGTCGGGAATCGAACACCGGGGAGCTGTTTTTT.

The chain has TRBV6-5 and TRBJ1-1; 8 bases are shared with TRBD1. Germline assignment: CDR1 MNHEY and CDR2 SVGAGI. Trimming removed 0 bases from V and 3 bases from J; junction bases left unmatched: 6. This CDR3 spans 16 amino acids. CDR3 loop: CASSYSKRRGHTEAFF. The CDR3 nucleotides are TGTGCCAGCAGTTACTCGAAGCGCAGGGGGCACACTGAAGCTTTCTTT.

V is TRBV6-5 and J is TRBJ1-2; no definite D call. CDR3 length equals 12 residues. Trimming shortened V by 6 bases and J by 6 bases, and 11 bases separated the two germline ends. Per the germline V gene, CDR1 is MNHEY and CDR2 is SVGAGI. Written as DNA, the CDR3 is TGTGCCAGCAGCCCCGGGGTCCATGGCTACACCTTC. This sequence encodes CASSPGVHGYTF.

The DNA of the CDR3 is TGTGCCAGTAGTTTGCTTCTAGCGTTCCACTCCTACAATGAGCAGTTCTTC. Translation gives CASSLLLAFHSYNEQFF. The chain is built from TRBV19 and TRBJ2-1; maybe TRBD2 (6 bases). The V and J ends lost 5 bases and 0 bases respectively, with 17 bases between them. The CDR3 sequence is 17 residues long. CDR1 is LNHDA, CDR2 SQIVND, per germline (reference sequence).

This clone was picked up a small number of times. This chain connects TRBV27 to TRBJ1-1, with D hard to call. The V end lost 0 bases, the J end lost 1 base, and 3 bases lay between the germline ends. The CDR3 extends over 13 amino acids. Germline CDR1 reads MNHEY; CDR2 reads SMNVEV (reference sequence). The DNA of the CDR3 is TGTGCCAGCAGTTTATCCTGGAACACTGAAGCTTTCTTT. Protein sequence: CASSLSWNTEAFF.

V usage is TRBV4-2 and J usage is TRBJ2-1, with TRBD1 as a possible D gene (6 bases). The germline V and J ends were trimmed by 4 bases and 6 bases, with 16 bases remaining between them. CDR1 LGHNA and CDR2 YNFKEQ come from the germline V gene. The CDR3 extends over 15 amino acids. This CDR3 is CASSLSPGQINEQFF. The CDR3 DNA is TGTGCCAGCAGCCTCTCGCCAGGACAGATCAATGAGCAGTTCTTC.

This CDR3 is CASSPRQGGELFF. CDR3 DNA sequence: TGTGCCAGCAGCCCTCGACAGGGCGGGGAGCTGTTTTTT. The V and J genes are TRBV9 and TRBJ2-2, with 7 bases fitting TRBD1. Losses at the gene ends were 4 bases for V and 7 bases for J; bases not matched to a gene: 4. CDR3 length equals 13 residues. The germline CDR1 and CDR2 sequences are SGDLS and YYNGEE.

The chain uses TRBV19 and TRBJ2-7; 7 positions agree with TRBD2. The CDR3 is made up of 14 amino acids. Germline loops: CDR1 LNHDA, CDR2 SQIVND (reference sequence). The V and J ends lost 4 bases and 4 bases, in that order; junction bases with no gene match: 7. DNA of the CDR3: TGTGCCAGTAGTACCAAGCTAGCGGTTTACGAGCAGTACTTC. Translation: CASSTKLAVYEQYF.

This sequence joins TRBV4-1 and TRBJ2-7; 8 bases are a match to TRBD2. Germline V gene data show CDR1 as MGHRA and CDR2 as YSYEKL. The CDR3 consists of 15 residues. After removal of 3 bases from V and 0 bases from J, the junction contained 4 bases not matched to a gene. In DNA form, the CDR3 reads TGCGCCAGCAGCCACACTAGCGGCAGCTCCTACGAGCAGTACTTC. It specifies CASSHTSGSSYEQYF.

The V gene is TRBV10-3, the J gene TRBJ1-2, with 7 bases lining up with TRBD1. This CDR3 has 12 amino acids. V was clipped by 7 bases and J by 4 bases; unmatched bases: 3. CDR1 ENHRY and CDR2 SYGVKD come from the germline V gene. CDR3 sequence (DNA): TGTGCCATCAAAGGGGACAGCTATGGCTACACCTTC. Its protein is CAIKGDSYGYTF.

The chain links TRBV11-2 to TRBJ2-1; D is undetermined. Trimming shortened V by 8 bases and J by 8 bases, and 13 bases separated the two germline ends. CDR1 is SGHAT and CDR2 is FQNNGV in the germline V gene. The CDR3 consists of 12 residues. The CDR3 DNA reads TGTGCCAGCGAGGATGATATAGATGAGCAGTTCTTC. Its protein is CASEDDIDEQFF.

This CDR3 reads CASSFRLGLAGHEQYF. The CDR3 nucleotides are TGTGCCAGCAGCTTTCGACTTGGACTAGCGGGCCACGAGCAGTACTTC. V is TRBV7-2 and J is TRBJ2-7, with TRBD2 identical over 11 bases. The CDR3 spans 16 residues. Germline CDR1 SGHTA, CDR2 FQGNSA. The junction had 9 bases not matched to a gene; V was cut back by 3 bases and J by 5 bases.

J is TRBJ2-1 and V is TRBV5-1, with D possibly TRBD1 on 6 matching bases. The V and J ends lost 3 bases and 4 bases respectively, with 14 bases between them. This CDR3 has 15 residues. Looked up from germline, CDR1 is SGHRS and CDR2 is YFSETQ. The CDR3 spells CASSSTGFIYNEQFF. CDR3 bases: TGCGCCAGCAGCTCGACAGGATTCATATACAATGAGCAGTTCTTC.

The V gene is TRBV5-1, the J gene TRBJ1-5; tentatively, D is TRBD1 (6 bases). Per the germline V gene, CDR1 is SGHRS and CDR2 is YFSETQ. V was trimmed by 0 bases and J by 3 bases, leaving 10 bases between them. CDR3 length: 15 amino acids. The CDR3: CASSLEGGLNQPQHF. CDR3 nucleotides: TGCGCCAGCAGCTTGGAGGGGGGGCTCAATCAGCCCCAGCATTTT. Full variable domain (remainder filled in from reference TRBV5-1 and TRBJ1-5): KAGVTQTPRYLIKTRGQQVTLSCSPISGHRSVSWYQQTPGQGLQFLFEYFSETQRNKGNFPGRFSGRQFSNSRSEMNVSTLELGDSALYLCASSLEGGLNQPQHFGDGTRLSIL.

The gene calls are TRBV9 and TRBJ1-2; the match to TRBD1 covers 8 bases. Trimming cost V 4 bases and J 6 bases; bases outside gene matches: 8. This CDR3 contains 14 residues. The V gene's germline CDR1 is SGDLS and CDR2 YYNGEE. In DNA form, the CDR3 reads TGTGCCAGCAGCACCCGGACAGGGCGCGATGGCTACACCTTC. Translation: CASSTRTGRDGYTF.

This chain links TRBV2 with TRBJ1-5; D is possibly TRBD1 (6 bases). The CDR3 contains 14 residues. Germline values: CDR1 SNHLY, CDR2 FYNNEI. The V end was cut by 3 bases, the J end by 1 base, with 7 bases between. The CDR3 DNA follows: TGTGCCAGCAGTGACAGGGGAAGCAATCAGCCCCAGCATTTT. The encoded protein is CASSDRGSNQPQHF.